These 32 T cell receptor beta chains were all obtained from the same sample, sequenced in a study of CD8 T cells in Susac syndrome. After extraction with the RNeasy kit, about 0.5 to 1 ug of the RNA was reverse transcribed using random hexamers. TCRdb re-called the immunoSEQ multiplex PCR reads with MiXCR, one entry per CDR3 protein. The sample includes approximately 190,000 distinct CDR3 sequences, more than 85% of them seen just once. Sequencing was performed on CD8+ T cells from PBMCs. The receptors shown here come from a human donor with Susac syndrome.

The chain has TRBV19 and TRBJ1-2, with D tentatively TRBD1 (6 bases). Germline CDR1 reads LNHDA; CDR2 reads SQIVND (reference sequence). Trimming left V 6 bases short and J 2 bases short, with 13 bases between. This CDR3 has 14 amino acids. The CDR3 loop is CASRLTGQNYGYTF. For the CDR3, the DNA is TGTGCCAGTAGACTCACGGGACAAAACTATGGCTACACCTTC.

The rearrangement links TRBV6-2 or TRBV6-3 to TRBJ2-7, with a weak D call TRBD2 (5 bases). V gave up 5 bases and J gave up 2 bases, with 13 bases separating them. CDR1 and CDR2 (germline): MNHEY, SVGEGT. The CDR3 spans 14 residues. The CDR3 is CASSAYGITYEQYF. For the CDR3, the DNA is TGTGCCAGCAGTGCCTACGGGATTACCTACGAGCAGTACTTC.

DNA for the CDR3: TGTGCCAGCAGCCCCCACGGGACACAAGAGACCCAGTACTTC. It yields the protein CASSPHGTQETQYF. The V and J genes are TRBV7-8 and TRBJ2-5, with a weak D call TRBD1 (6 bases). This CDR3 spans 14 amino acids. Germline CDR1 SGHVS, CDR2 FQNEAQ. V lost 5 bases to trimming and J lost 2 bases, with 12 bases between them.

The chain is built from TRBV30 and TRBJ1-6; possible D gene TRBD1, 6 bases. Germline CDR1 and CDR2: GTSNPN and SVGIG (reference sequence). V was cut by 0 bases and J by 9 bases, with 18 bases left in between. CDR3 length: 16 residues. The CDR3 loop reads CAWSVQGTGVFSPLHF. CDR3 DNA sequence: TGTGCCTGGAGTGTACAGGGAACGGGAGTATTTTCACCCCTCCACTTT.

This chain connects TRBV7-9 to TRBJ2-4, with 7 nucleotides matching TRBD2. Germline V gene lookup returns CDR1 SEHNR and CDR2 FQNEAQ (reference sequence). J lost 8 bases, V lost 3 bases, and 16 bases had no gene match. CDR3 length equals 17 residues. The CDR3 DNA is TGTGCCAGCAGCTTTCCACCCTCCGGGGGGTTAGCGGACATTCAGTACTTC. As protein: CASSFPPSGGLADIQYF.

CDR3 coding DNA: TGTGCCAGCAGCGGACAGGCGAGCTCCTACGAGCAGTACTTC. This codes for CASSGQASSYEQYF. The rearrangement links TRBV2 to TRBJ2-7; TRBD1 matches 7 bases. This CDR3 spans 14 amino acids. Per germline, CDR1 SNHLY and CDR2 FYNNEI. With 6 bases clipped from V and 0 bases from J, the junction kept 5 bases outside the gene matches.

The V gene is TRBV5-1, the J gene TRBJ2-7; TRBD1 agrees at 8 bases. This CDR3 region has 16 residues. The ends lost 4 bases at V and 2 bases at J; junction bases unmatched: 11. The germline gives CDR1 SGHRS, CDR2 YFSETQ. Written as DNA, the CDR3 is TGCGCCAGCAGCATAGACCCCGGGACAGGAACCTACGAGCAGTACTTC. Protein product: CASSIDPGTGTYEQYF.

The J gene is TRBJ1-5, the V gene TRBV28, with a tentative D call TRBD1 (6 bases). Per the germline V gene, CDR1 is MDHEN and CDR2 is SYDVKM. V shed 4 bases and J shed 0 bases, with 13 bases lying between them. The CDR3 covers 16 residues. The CDR3 is CASSWTDHYSNQPQHF. CDR3 bases: TGTGCCAGCAGTTGGACAGACCACTATAGCAATCAGCCCCAGCATTTT.

V and J are TRBV9 and TRBJ2-1; TRBD1 is a possible D gene (7 bases). Germline lookup yields CDR1 SGDLS and CDR2 YYNGEE. Between the trimmed V and J ends, which lost 6 bases and 6 bases, there was a span of 16 bases. This CDR3 is built from 14 residues. The CDR3 nucleotides read TGTGCCAGCAAGGGGACAGCGGGCTCCAATGAGCAGTTCTTC. This gives the protein CASKGTAGSNEQFF. The full variable domain, in which reference TRBV9 and TRBJ2-1 provide the parts outside the CDR3, is DSGVTQTPKHLITATGQRVTLRCSPRSGDLSVYWYQQSLDQGLQFLIQYYNGEERAKGNILERFSAQQFPDLHSELNLSSLELGDSALYFCASKGTAGSNEQFFGPGTRLTVL.

The chain couples TRBV4-1 to TRBJ2-1; 7 positions agree with TRBD1. Germline V gives CDR1 MGHRA, CDR2 YSYEKL. This CDR3 is built from 13 residues. The V gene end was trimmed by 6 bases and the J gene end by 6 bases; junction bases not matched to a gene: 5. The CDR3 DNA sequence: TGCGCCAGCAGACAAACAGGGGTCAATGAGCAGTTCTTC. Translation: CASRQTGVNEQFF.

The V call is TRBV12-3 or TRBV12-4, the J call TRBJ1-2; weak D call: TRBD1 (5 bases). The CDR3 contains 13 residues. V was clipped by 6 bases and J by 3 bases, with 11 bases between them. The DNA for the CDR3 is TGTGCCAGCAGGGATCAGGGTTACTATGGCTACACCTTC. Translated: CASRDQGYYGYTF.

The V and J genes are TRBV9 and TRBJ2-1; D is unclear. CDR3 length equals 14 residues. V was shortened by 4 bases and J by 5 bases, with 13 bases between the two germline ends. Germline-derived CDR1 and CDR2 are SGDLS and YYNGEE. The CDR3 DNA is TGTGCCAGCAGCTTACCCTCGGGCGACAATGAGCAGTTCTTC. Protein: CASSLPSGDNEQFF.

The chain uses TRBV29-1 and TRBJ2-7; TRBD1 aligns across 7 bases. The CDR3 totals 12 residues. Trimming took 4 bases from V and 2 from J; bases not matched to a gene: 2. The germline V gene has CDR1 SQVTM and CDR2 ANQGSEA. The DNA for the CDR3 is TGCAGCGTTGGGGACAGCCCCTACGAGCAGTACTTC. Translated: CSVGDSPYEQYF.

Only a few counts were recorded for this clonotype. This sequence joins TRBV5-1 and TRBJ1-2, with 7 bases lining up with TRBD1. Germline V lookup: CDR1 SGHRS, CDR2 YFSETQ. This CDR3 comprises 14 residues. V trimming: 5 bases; J trimming: 6 bases; junction bases outside the gene matches: 10. The CDR3 is CASRQTTGSNGYTF. In nucleotides, the CDR3 is TGCGCCAGCAGACAAACGACAGGGAGCAATGGCTACACCTTC.

The V gene is TRBV20-1, the J gene TRBJ2-7, with D possibly TRBD2 on 5 matching bases. The CDR3 length is 12 residues. Trimming stripped 0 bases from V and 7 bases from J, with 10 bases between. Germline values: CDR1 DFQATT, CDR2 SNEGSKA (reference sequence). The CDR3 loop is CSARDEGGEQYF. The CDR3 region has the DNA TGCAGTGCTAGAGATGAGGGTGGAGAGCAGTACTTC.

The V call is TRBV11-2, the J call TRBJ2-7; TRBD1 matches 7 bases. Losses at the gene ends were 4 bases for V and 5 bases for J; bases not matched to a gene: 11. This CDR3 has 15 residues. Germline CDR1 SGHAT, CDR2 FQNNGV. The CDR3 here is CASSYGASRGNEQYF. As DNA, the CDR3 is TGTGCCAGCAGCTATGGGGCGTCCAGGGGGAACGAGCAGTACTTC.

This chain uses TRBV5-1 with TRBJ2-7, with TRBD1 as a possible D gene (5 bases). Germline assignment: CDR1 SGHRS and CDR2 YFSETQ. V was pared by 8 bases and J by 1 base, with 13 bases between. The CDR3 length is 13 residues. The CDR3 sequence is CASAQGLSYEQYF. DNA of the CDR3: TGCGCCAGTGCTCAGGGTCTATCCTACGAGCAGTACTTC.

The chain couples TRBV20-1 to TRBJ1-5; 10 bases are shared with TRBD1. V trimming: 0 bases; J trimming: 5 bases; junction bases outside the gene matches: 4. In germline, CDR1 is DFQATT, CDR2 SNEGSKA (reference sequence). This CDR3 is built from 15 residues. The CDR3 loop is CSARDLGTGDQPQHF. The CDR3 nucleotides read TGCAGTGCTAGAGACCTAGGGACAGGGGATCAGCCCCAGCATTTT.

J is TRBJ2-4 and V is TRBV3-1, with 13 bases fitting TRBD2. After removal of 0 bases from V and 4 bases from J, the junction contained 9 bases not matched to a gene. The CDR3 length is 19 residues. The germline V gene has CDR1 LGHDT and CDR2 YNNKEL (reference sequence). Written as DNA, the CDR3 is TGTGCCAGCAGCCAAGATCTATGGACTAGCGGGGGACGAAAAAACATTCAGTACTTC. Translated: CASSQDLWTSGGRKNIQYF. Full variable domain (missing parts from reference TRBV3-1 and TRBJ2-4): DTAVSQTPKYLVTQMGNDKSIKCEQNLGHDTMYWYKQDSKKFLKIMFSYNNKELIINETVPNRFSPKSPDKAHLNLHINSLELGDSAVYFCASSQDLWTSGGRKNIQYFGAGTRLSVL.

The chain links TRBV7-6 to TRBJ2-3, with TRBD2 identical over 9 bases. With 5 bases clipped from V and 3 bases from J, the junction kept 6 bases outside the gene matches. Germline CDR1 reads SGHVS; CDR2 reads FNYEAQ. The CDR3 runs 15 residues. CDR3 in amino acids: CASSPREGPTDTQYF. CDR3 sequence (DNA): TGTGCCAGCAGCCCGCGGGAGGGCCCTACAGATACGCAGTATTTT. The entire variable domain, with the rest obtained from reference TRBV7-6 and TRBJ2-3, is as follows: GAGVSQSPRYKVTKRGQDVALRCDPISGHVSLYWYRQALGQGPEFLTYFNYEAQQDKSGLPNDRFSAERPEGSISTLTIQRTEQRDSAMYRCASSPREGPTDTQYFGPGTRLTVL.

The chain couples TRBV5-1 to TRBJ2-7; 9 bases fit TRBD2. The junction had 9 bases not matched to a gene; V was cut back by 3 bases and J by 2 bases. CDR1 and CDR2 (germline): SGHRS, YFSETQ. This CDR3 is 16 amino acids long. CDR3 nucleotide sequence: TGCGCCAGCAGCTCCACACTAGCGGGCAAAACCTACGAGCAGTACTTC. The encoded protein is CASSSTLAGKTYEQYF.

This clonotype was picked up one time. The V call is TRBV9, the J call TRBJ2-1; D might be TRBD2 (6 bases). The CDR3 sequence is 15 residues long. CDR1 and CDR2 from the germline V gene are SGDLS and YYNGEE. V was pared by 3 bases and J by 7 bases, with 17 bases between. The CDR3 is CASSAGLTIENEQFF. The CDR3 DNA sequence: TGTGCCAGCAGCGCAGGACTAACAATCGAGAATGAGCAGTTCTTC.

This CDR3 is CSVEGNLYEQYF. CDR3 bases: TGCAGCGTTGAGGGGAACCTCTACGAGCAGTACTTC. The V call is TRBV29-1, the J call TRBJ2-7; D ambiguous. The V end was cut by 3 bases, the J end by 3 bases, with 9 bases between. Per germline, CDR1 SQVTM and CDR2 ANQGSEA. The CDR3 is 12 amino acids.

The V and J genes are TRBV27 and TRBJ2-1, with D possibly TRBD1 on 6 matching bases. V shed 6 bases and J shed 5 bases, with 11 bases lying between them. Germline CDR1 is MNHEY and CDR2 is SMNVEV (reference sequence). This CDR3 spans 13 amino acids. The CDR3 coding sequence is TGTGCCAGCAGGCAGGACAGAAACAATGAGCAGTTCTTC. It translates to CASRQDRNNEQFF.

This chain connects TRBV4-1 to TRBJ2-5, with a weak D call TRBD2 (5 bases). V lost 1 base and J 2 bases, leaving 8 bases between the germline ends. This CDR3 is 14 amino acids long. Germline CDR1 is MGHRA and CDR2 is YSYEKL. CDR3 in DNA: TGCGCCAGCAGCCAAGTGAGGGAGCAAGAGACCCAGTACTTC. The encoded protein is CASSQVREQETQYF.

This rearrangement joins TRBV28 to TRBJ2-5; D gene ambiguous. The CDR3 contains 11 residues. With 6 bases removed from V and 6 bases from J, the gap between germline ends came to 8 bases. Per germline, CDR1 MDHEN and CDR2 SYDVKM. CDR3 sequence (DNA): TGTGCCAGCAGCTCCTTACAGACCCAGTACTTC. This translates into CASSSLQTQYF.

The rearrangement links TRBV20-1 to TRBJ2-1, with 16 bases fitting TRBD2. After removal of 4 bases from V and 0 bases from J, the junction contained 3 bases not matched to a gene. This CDR3 has 17 amino acids. Per germline, CDR1 DFQATT and CDR2 SNEGSKA (reference sequence). DNA for the CDR3: TGCAGTGCTATAGGGACTAGCGGGAGGGGCTCCTACAATGAGCAGTTCTTC. Its translation: CSAIGTSGRGSYNEQFF.

A single count supports this clonotype. This sequence joins TRBV6-5 and TRBJ1-5; a possible D gene is TRBD1 (5 bases). Trimming shortened V by 0 bases and J by 5 bases, and 8 bases separated the two germline ends. From germline, CDR1 is MNHEY and CDR2 SVGAGI. This CDR3 is 14 amino acids long. CDR3 DNA: TGTGCCAGCAGTTACTCTGTGGGGCATCAGCCCCAGCATTTT. It specifies CASSYSVGHQPQHF.

V usage is TRBV27 and J usage is TRBJ2-7; D is ambiguous. V gave up 0 bases and J gave up 0 bases, with 6 bases separating them. This CDR3 is built from 14 residues. CDR1 and CDR2 (germline): MNHEY, SMNVEV (reference sequence). The CDR3 region has the DNA TGTGCCAGCAGTTTATCTGGCAGCTCCTACGAGCAGTACTTC. Protein: CASSLSGSSYEQYF.

Concerning this clonotype itself: An end of the junction does not agree with germline; a read error may underlie this. The rearrangement joins TRBV28 to TRBJ2-4, with D tentatively TRBD2 (6 bases). The CDR3 runs 11 residues. The germline gives CDR1 MDHEN, CDR2 SYDVKM. This CDR3 reads CASGPLSGEDF. For the CDR3, the DNA is TGTGCCAGCGGGCCTTTGAGTGGGGAGGACTTC.

The chain combines TRBV20-1 with TRBJ2-1; no reliable D call. This CDR3 has 18 amino acids. Between the trimmed V and J ends, which lost 0 bases and 9 bases, there was a span of 27 bases. Looked up from germline, CDR1 is DFQATT and CDR2 is SNEGSKA (reference sequence). The CDR3 DNA sequence: TGCAGTGCTAGAGATCCCATAATGGGGATTTTTGGAGCGAGTGAGCAGTTCTTC. It encodes CSARDPIMGIFGASEQFF.

The CDR3 region has the DNA TGCGCCAGCTCATCAAGGGCCCTAGCGGGGGAGCTAGAGACCCAGTACTTC. This sequence encodes CASSSRALAGELETQYF. The chain links TRBV5-1 to TRBJ2-5; 10 bases fit TRBD2. The CDR3 runs to 17 residues. Germline trimming cut 7 bases from V and 4 bases from J; bases unmatched to any gene: 16. Germline values: CDR1 SGHRS, CDR2 YFSETQ.